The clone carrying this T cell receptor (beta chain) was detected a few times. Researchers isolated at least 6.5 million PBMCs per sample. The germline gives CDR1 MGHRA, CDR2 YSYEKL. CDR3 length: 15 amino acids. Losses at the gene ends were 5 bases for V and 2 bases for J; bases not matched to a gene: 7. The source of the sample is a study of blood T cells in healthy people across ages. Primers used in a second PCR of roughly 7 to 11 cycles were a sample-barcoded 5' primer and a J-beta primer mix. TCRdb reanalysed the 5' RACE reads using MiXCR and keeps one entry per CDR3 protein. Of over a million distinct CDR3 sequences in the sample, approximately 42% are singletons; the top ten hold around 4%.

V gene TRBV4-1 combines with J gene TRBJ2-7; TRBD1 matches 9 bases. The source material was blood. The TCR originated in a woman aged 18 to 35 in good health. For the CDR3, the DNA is TGCGCCAGCAGCACGGGACAGGGCTTCCCCTACGAGCAGTACTTC. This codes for CASSTGQGFPYEQYF.